This is a list of T cell receptor beta chains from one sample in a study of cytomegalovirus exposure and HLA in healthy donors. Clones were read by immunoSEQ multiplex PCR, and TCRdb kept only the in-frame ones, dropping some. The sample includes around 160,000 clones, 75% to 80% of them seen just once. The sequencing sample was made of PBMCs. All receptors come from a man between 45 and 60 years old in good health and CMV-seropositive. Both conserved end residues are part of each CDR3. A D gene is named only where the DNA matches it firmly. Only some rows state a clone size, as once, few, many or a class for expanded clones.

>.|TRBV5-5|TRBJ2-4|.
CASSPPRRANIQYF
TGTGCCAGCAGCCCCCCCCGGCGGGCGAACATTCAGTACTTC
>.|TRBV19|TRBJ2-1|.
CASSMGLAASYNEQFF
TGTGCCAGTAGTATGGGGTTAGCGGCCTCCTACAATGAGCAGTTCTTC
>once|TRBV5-4|TRBJ2-5|TRBD1
CASSLGRGLWETQYF
TGTGCCAGCAGCTTGGGCAGGGGGCTATGGGAGACCCAGTACTTC
>.|TRBV4-1|TRBJ1-2|TRBD1
CASSQGGTAYGYTF
TGCGCCAGCAGCCAAGGAGGGACAGCCTATGGCTACACCTTC
>.|TRBV27|TRBJ2-2|TRBD2
CASSKERGWNTGELFF
TGTGCCAGCAGCAAGGAGCGGGGGTGGAACACCGGGGAGCTGTTTTTT
>.|TRBV7-6|TRBJ2-5|TRBD2
CASSLFAGGMQETQYF
TGTGCCAGCAGCTTATTTGCGGGGGGGATGCAAGAGACCCAGTACTTC
>.|TRBV7-9|TRBJ1-2|.
CASSQDRNLVLYGYTF
TGTGCCAGCAGCCAAGACAGGAACTTAGTCCTCTATGGCTACACCTTC
>.|TRBV11-2|TRBJ2-5|.
CASSLNPGGPAQYF
TGTGCCAGCAGCTTAAATCCCGGGGGGCCGGCCCAGTACTTC
>.|TRBV27|TRBJ1-2|TRBD1
CASTSLRTGGRGYTF
TGTGCCAGCACCTCTCTTAGGACAGGGGGTCGCGGCTACACCTTC
>few|TRBV4-1|TRBJ2-7|TRBD1
CASSREDRANYEQYF
TGCGCCAGCAGCCGGGAGGACAGGGCTAATTACGAGCAGTACTTC